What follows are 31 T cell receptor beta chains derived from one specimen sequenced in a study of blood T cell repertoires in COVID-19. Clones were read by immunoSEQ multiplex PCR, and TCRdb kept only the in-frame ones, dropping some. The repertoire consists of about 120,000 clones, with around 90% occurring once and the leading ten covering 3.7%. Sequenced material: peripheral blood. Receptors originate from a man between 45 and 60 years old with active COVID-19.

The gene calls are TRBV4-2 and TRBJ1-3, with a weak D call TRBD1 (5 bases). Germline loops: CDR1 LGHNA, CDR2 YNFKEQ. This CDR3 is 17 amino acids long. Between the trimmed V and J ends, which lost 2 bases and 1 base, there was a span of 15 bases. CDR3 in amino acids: CASSQTMTASSGNTIYF. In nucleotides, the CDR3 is TGTGCCAGCAGCCAAACCATGACAGCATCTTCTGGAAACACCATATATTTT.

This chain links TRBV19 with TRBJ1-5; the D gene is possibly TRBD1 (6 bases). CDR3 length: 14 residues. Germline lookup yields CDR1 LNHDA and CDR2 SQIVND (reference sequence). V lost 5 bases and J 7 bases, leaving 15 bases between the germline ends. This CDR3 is CASSADRTRQPQHF. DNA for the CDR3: TGTGCCAGTAGTGCTGACAGGACCAGGCAGCCCCAGCATTTT.

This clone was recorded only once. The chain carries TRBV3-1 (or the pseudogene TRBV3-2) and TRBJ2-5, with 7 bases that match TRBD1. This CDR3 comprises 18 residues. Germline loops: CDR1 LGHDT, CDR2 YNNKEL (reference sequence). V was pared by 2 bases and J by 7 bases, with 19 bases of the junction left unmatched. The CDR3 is CASSQYREGGPLIATQYF. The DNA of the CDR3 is TGTGCCAGCAGCCAATATAGGGAAGGGGGCCCTCTGATTGCGACCCAGTACTTC.

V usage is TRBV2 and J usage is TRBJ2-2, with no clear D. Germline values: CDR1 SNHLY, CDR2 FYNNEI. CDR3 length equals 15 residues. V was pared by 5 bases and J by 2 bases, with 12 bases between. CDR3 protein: CASSWAEPNTGELFF. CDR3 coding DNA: TGTGCCAGCAGTTGGGCAGAACCAAACACCGGGGAGCTGTTTTTT.

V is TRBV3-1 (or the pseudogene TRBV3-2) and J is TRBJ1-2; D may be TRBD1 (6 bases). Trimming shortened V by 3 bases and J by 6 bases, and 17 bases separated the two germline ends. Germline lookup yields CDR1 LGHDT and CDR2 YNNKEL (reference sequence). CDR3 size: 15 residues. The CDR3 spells CASSHPLPQGNGYTF. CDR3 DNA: TGTGCCAGCAGCCATCCCCTCCCACAGGGTAATGGCTACACCTTC.

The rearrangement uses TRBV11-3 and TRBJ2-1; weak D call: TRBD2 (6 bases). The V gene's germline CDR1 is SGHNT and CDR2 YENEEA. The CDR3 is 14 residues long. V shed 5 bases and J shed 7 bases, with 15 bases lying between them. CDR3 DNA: TGTGCCAGCAGCCCGGGACTGGTCGGGAATGAGCAGTTCTTC. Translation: CASSPGLVGNEQFF.

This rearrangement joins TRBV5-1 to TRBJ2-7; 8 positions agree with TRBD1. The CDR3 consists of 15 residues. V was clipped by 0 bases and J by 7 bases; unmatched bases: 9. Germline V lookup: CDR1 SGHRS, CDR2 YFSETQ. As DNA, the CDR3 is TGCGCCAGCAGCTTGGGCCCACCAGGGGGCCAAGAGCAGTACTTC. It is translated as CASSLGPPGGQEQYF.

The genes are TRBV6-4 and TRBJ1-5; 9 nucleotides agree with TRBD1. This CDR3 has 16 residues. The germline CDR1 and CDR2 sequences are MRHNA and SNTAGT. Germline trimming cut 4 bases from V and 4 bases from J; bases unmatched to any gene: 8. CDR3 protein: CASSVVWDRVNQPQHF. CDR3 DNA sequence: TGTGCCAGCAGTGTGGTTTGGGACAGGGTGAATCAGCCCCAGCATTTT.

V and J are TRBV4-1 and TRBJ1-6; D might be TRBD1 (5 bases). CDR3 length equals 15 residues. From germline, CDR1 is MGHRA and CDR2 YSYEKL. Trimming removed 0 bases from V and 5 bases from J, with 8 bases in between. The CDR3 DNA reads TGCGCCAGCAGCCAAGATTGGGGCGATAATTCACCCCTCCACTTT. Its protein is CASSQDWGDNSPLHF.

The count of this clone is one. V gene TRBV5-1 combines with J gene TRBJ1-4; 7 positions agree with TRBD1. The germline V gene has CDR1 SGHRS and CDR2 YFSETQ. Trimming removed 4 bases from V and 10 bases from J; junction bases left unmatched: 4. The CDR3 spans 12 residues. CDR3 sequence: CASSPQGGKLFF. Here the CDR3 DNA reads TGCGCCAGCAGCCCCCAGGGGGGAAAACTGTTTTTT.

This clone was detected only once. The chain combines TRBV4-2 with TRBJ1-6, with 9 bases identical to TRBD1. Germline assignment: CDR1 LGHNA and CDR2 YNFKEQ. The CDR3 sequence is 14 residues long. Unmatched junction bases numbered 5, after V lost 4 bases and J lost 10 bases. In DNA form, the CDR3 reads TGTGCCAGCAGCCGGGACAGGGTCCAATCACCCCTCCACTTT. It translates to CASSRDRVQSPLHF.

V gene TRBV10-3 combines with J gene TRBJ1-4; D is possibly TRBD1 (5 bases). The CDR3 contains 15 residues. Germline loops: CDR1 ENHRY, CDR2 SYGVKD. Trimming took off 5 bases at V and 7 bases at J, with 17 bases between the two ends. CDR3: CAISPREGSGEKLFF. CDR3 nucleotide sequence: TGTGCCATCAGTCCCCGGGAGGGGTCGGGTGAAAAACTGTTTTTT.

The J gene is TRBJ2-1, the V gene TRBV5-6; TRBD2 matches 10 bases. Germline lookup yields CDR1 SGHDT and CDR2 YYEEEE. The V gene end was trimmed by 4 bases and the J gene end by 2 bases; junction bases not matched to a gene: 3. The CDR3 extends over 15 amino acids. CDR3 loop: CASSQAGGPYNEQFF. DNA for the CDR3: TGTGCCAGCAGCCAAGCGGGGGGGCCCTACAATGAGCAGTTCTTC.

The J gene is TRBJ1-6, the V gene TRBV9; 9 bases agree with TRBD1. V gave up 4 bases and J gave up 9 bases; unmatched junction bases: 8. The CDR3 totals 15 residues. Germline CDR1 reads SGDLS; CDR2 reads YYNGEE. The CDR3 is CASSPGDREASPLHF. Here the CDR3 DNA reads TGTGCCAGCAGCCCAGGGGACAGGGAGGCTTCACCCCTCCACTTT.

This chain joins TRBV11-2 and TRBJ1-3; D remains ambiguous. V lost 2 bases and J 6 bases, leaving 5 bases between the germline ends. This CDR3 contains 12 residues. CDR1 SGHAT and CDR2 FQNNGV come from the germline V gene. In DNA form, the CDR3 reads TGTGCCAGCAGCTTATCGGTAAACACCATATATTTT. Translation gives CASSLSVNTIYF. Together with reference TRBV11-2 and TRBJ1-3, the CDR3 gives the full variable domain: EAGVAQSPRYKIIEKRQSVAFWCNPISGHATLYWYQQILGQGPKLLIQFQNNGVVDDSQLPKDRFSAERLKGVDSTLKIQPAKLEDSAVYLCASSLSVNTIYFGEGSWLTVV.

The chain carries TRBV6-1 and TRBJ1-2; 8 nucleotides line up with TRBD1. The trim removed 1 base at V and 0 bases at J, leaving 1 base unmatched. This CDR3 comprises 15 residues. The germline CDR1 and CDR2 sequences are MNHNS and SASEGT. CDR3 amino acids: CASSEGQGSNYGYTF. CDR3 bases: TGTGCCAGCAGTGAAGGACAGGGGTCTAACTATGGCTACACCTTC.

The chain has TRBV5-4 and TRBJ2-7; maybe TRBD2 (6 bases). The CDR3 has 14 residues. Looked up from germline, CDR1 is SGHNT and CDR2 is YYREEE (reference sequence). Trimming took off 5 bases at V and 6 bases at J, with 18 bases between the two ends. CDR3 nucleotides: TGTGCCAGCAGATCGGACCTCCTGGGGGGCGAGCAGTACGTC. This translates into CASRSDLLGGEQYV.

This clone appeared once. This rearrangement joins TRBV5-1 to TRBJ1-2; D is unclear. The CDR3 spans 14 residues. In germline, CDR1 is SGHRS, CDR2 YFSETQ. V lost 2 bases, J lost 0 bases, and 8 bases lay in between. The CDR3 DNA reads TGCGCCAGCAGCTTAGGAACAGCTAACTATGGCTACACCTTC. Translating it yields CASSLGTANYGYTF.

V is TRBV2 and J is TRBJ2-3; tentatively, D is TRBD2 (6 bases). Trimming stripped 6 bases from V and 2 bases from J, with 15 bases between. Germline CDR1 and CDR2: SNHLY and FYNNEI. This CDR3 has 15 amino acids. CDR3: CASSLLAGVTDTQYF. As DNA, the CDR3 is TGTGCCAGCAGCTTACTAGCCGGTGTCACAGATACGCAGTATTTT. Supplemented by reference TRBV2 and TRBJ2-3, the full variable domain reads EPEVTQTPSHQVTQMGQEVILRCVPISNHLYFYWYRQILGQKVEFLVSFYNNEISEKSEIFDDQFSVERPDGSNFTLKIRSTKLEDSAMYFCASSLLAGVTDTQYFGPGTRLTVL.

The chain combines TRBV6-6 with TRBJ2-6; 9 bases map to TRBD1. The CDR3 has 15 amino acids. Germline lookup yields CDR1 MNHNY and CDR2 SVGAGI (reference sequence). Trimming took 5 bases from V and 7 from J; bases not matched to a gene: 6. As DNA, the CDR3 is TGTGCCAGCAGTAGGGACAGGGCAGTTGCCAACGTCCTGACTTTC. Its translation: CASSRDRAVANVLTF.

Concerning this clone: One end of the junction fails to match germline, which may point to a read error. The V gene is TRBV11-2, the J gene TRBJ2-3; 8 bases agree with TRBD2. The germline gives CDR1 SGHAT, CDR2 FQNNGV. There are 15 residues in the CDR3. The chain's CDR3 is CASNLQRGTTDTQYF. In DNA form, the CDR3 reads TGTGCCAGCAACTTACAGCGGGGGACTACAGATACGCAGTATTTT.

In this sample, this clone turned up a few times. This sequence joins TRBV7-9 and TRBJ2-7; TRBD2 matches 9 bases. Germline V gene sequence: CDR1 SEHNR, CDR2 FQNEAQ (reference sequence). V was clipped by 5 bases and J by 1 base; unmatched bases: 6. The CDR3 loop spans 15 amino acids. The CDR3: CASSRAGGRSYEQYF. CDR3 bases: TGTGCCAGCAGCCGAGCGGGGGGCAGATCCTACGAGCAGTACTTC.

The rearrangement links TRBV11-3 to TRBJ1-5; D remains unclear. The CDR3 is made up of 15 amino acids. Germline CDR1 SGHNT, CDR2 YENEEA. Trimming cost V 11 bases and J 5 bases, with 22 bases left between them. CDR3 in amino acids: CARTESRGGDQPQHF. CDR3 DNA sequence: TGTGCCCGCACGGAGAGTCGGGGAGGCGATCAGCCCCAGCATTTT.

The CDR3 region is CASSSGVGTSEQYV. The CDR3 DNA is TGTGCCAGCAGCTCCGGGGTTGGTACCTCCGAGCAGTACGTC. The chain couples TRBV7-2 to TRBJ2-7, with D maybe TRBD2 (5 bases). The CDR3 is made up of 14 amino acids. The V and J ends lost 4 bases and 6 bases respectively, with 16 bases between them. Germline values: CDR1 SGHTA, CDR2 FQGNSA.

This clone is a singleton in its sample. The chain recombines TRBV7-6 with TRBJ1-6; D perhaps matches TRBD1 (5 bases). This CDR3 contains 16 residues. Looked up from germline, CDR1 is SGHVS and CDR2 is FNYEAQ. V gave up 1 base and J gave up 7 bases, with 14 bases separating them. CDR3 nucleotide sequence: TGTGCCAGCAGCTTAGTCGGGGGGTTAAACAATTCACCCCTCCACTTT. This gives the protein CASSLVGGLNNSPLHF.

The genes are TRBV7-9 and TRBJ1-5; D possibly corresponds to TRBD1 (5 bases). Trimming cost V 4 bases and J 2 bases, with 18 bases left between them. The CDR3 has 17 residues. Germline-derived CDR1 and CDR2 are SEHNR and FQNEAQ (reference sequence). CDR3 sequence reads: CASSYSFGAQGNQPQHF. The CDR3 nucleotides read TGTGCCAGCAGCTACAGTTTTGGAGCACAGGGCAATCAGCCCCAGCATTTT.

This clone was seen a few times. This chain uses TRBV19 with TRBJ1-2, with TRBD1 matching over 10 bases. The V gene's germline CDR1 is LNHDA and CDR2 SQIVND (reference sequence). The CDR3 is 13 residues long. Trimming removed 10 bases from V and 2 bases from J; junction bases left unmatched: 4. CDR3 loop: CATRQGANYGYTF. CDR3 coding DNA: TGTGCCACTAGACAGGGGGCAAACTATGGCTACACCTTC.

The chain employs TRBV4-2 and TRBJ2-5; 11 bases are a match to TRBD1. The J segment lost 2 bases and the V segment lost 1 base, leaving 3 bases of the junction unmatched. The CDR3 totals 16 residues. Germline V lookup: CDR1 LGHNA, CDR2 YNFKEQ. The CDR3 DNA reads TGTGCCAGCAGCCAAGCCGGGACAGGGGGGCAAGAGACCCAGTACTTC. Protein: CASSQAGTGGQETQYF.

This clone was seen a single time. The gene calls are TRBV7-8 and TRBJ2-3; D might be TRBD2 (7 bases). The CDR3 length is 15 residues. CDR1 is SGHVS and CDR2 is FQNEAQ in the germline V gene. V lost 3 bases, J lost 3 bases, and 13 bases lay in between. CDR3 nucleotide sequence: TGTGCCAGCAGCTTTCGGGGGGCCCCTACAGATACGCAGTATTTT. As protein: CASSFRGAPTDTQYF.

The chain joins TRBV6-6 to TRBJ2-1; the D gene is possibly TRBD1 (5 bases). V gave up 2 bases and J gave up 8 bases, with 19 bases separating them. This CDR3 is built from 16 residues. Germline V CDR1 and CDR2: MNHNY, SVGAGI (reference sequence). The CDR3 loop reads CASSYIGSGIQDEQFF. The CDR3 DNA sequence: TGTGCCAGCAGTTACATCGGTTCAGGGATTCAGGATGAGCAGTTCTTC.

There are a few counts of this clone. The CDR3 reads CASSQGADPLYNEQFF. For the CDR3, the DNA is TGCGCCAGCAGCCAAGGGGCCGATCCTCTCTACAATGAGCAGTTCTTC. The chain joins TRBV4-1 to TRBJ2-1; D is ambiguous. The V gene's germline CDR1 is MGHRA and CDR2 YSYEKL. The V end was cut by 1 base, the J end by 3 bases, with 13 bases between. The CDR3 totals 16 residues.